These T cell receptor beta chains were read from a single sample in a study of Graves' ophthalmopathy and Graves' hyperthyroidism. TCRdb fed the multiplex PCR reads into MiXCR, producing one record per CDR3 protein. The sample carries about 620,000 distinct CDR3 sequences, about 24% recorded once. Input material: peripheral blood. The receptor source for this set is a woman aged 18-29 years with stable Graves' hyperthyroidism. Some clones in this sample may be carry-over from other donors' samples. Both conserved end residues are part of each CDR3. Fields, in order: D gene, V gene, clone size, J gene, CDR3 protein, CDR3 DNA. A D gene is named only where the DNA matches it firmly. Expanded clones get a size class; other rows say once, few or many, or leave the size out.

d_gene: .; v_gene: TRBV15; abundance: many; j_gene: TRBJ2-5; CDR3aa: CATSRDIGNQETQYF; CDR3nt: TGTGCCACCAGCAGAGATATAGGTAACCAAGAGACCCAGTACTTC
d_gene: TRBD2; v_gene: TRBV6-4; abundance: many; j_gene: TRBJ2-6; CDR3aa: CASRGLAGGAGANVLTF; CDR3nt: TGTGCCAGCAGAGGACTAGCGGGGGGAGCTGGGGCCAACGTCCTGACTTTC
d_gene: .; v_gene: TRBV6-5; abundance: many; j_gene: TRBJ2-2; CDR3aa: CASSFSGGELFF; CDR3nt: TGTGCCAGCAGTTTTTCAGGGGGGGAGCTGTTTTTT
d_gene: .; v_gene: TRBV6-2/TRBV6-3; abundance: many; j_gene: TRBJ1-5; CDR3aa: CASSQIGGGQPQHF; CDR3nt: TGTGCCAGCAGCCAAATCGGGGGCGGGCAGCCCCAGCATTTT
d_gene: .; v_gene: TRBV18; abundance: few; j_gene: TRBJ2-2; CDR3aa: CASSPRGAGQTGELFF; CDR3nt: TGTGCCAGCTCACCACGTGGCGCGGGACAGACCGGGGAGCTGTTTTTT
d_gene: .; v_gene: TRBV29-1; abundance: many; j_gene: TRBJ1-1; CDR3aa: CSGGDTTRGTEAFF; CDR3nt: TGCAGCGGGGGGGACACAACAAGGGGCACTGAAGCTTTCTTT
d_gene: .; v_gene: TRBV30; abundance: many; j_gene: TRBJ2-7; CDR3aa: CAWSVLSYEQYF; CDR3nt: TGTGCCTGGAGTGTTTTGTCCTACGAGCAGTACTTC
d_gene: TRBD1; v_gene: TRBV11-2; abundance: many; j_gene: TRBJ2-7; CDR3aa: CASSSYRGEQYF; CDR3nt: TGTGCCAGCAGCTCCTACAGGGGCGAGCAGTACTTC
d_gene: .; v_gene: TRBV12-3/TRBV12-4; abundance: many; j_gene: TRBJ1-2; CDR3aa: CASTYEGPGYTF; CDR3nt: TGTGCCAGCACCTATGAGGGGCCTGGCTACACCTTC
d_gene: TRBD1; v_gene: TRBV7-2; abundance: .; j_gene: TRBJ1-2; CDR3aa: CASSSVPGGYGYTF; CDR3nt: TGTGCCAGCAGCTCTGTTCCAGGGGGCTATGGCTACACCTTC
d_gene: TRBD1; v_gene: TRBV3-1; abundance: many; j_gene: TRBJ1-2; CDR3aa: CASSQGARGHSGYTF; CDR3nt: TGTGCCAGCAGCCAAGGGGCCAGGGGGCATAGTGGCTACACCTTC
d_gene: TRBD1; v_gene: TRBV4-1; abundance: many; j_gene: TRBJ1-2; CDR3aa: CASSHDRGRNYGYTF; CDR3nt: TGCGCCAGCAGCCATGACAGGGGACGGAACTATGGCTACACCTTC
d_gene: .; v_gene: TRBV19; abundance: many; j_gene: TRBJ1-5; CDR3aa: CASIPTWGNQPQHF; CDR3nt: TGTGCCAGTATTCCGACTTGGGGGAATCAGCCCCAGCATTTT
d_gene: .; v_gene: TRBV2; abundance: many; j_gene: TRBJ2-2; CDR3aa: CASLWTQNTGELFF; CDR3nt: TGTGCCAGCCTGTGGACCCAGAACACCGGGGAGCTGTTTTTT
d_gene: .; v_gene: TRBV20-1; abundance: many; j_gene: TRBJ1-1; CDR3aa: CSAPDHGNTEAFF; CDR3nt: TGCAGTGCTCCAGACCATGGGAACACTGAAGCTTTCTTT
d_gene: .; v_gene: TRBV18; abundance: .; j_gene: TRBJ2-3; CDR3aa: CASSTRTGDTDMQYF; CDR3nt: TGTGCCAGCTCTACTCGGACTGGGGACACAGATATGCAGTATTTT
d_gene: .; v_gene: TRBV11-1; abundance: .; j_gene: TRBJ1-6; CDR3aa: CASSLNFGRENSPLHF; CDR3nt: TGTGCCAGCAGCTTAAATTTCGGCAGGGAAAATTCACCCCTCCACTTT
d_gene: TRBD1; v_gene: TRBV15; abundance: few; j_gene: TRBJ2-7; CDR3aa: CATPFRDRHDEQYF; CDR3nt: TGTGCCACCCCGTTCCGGGACAGGCATGACGAGCAGTACTTC
d_gene: .; v_gene: TRBV20-1; abundance: few; j_gene: TRBJ1-2; CDR3aa: CSARDSRRGYTF; CDR3nt: TGCAGTGCTAGAGATAGCAGGAGGGGCTACACCTTC
d_gene: .; v_gene: TRBV19; abundance: few; j_gene: TRBJ2-5; CDR3aa: CASSTWTDQETQYF; CDR3nt: TGTGCCAGTAGTACGTGGACGGATCAAGAGACCCAGTACTTC
d_gene: .; v_gene: TRBV28; abundance: many; j_gene: TRBJ2-5; CDR3aa: CASSLLEPMETQYF; CDR3nt: TGTGCCAGCAGTTTGTTAGAACCTATGGAGACCCAGTACTTC
d_gene: .; v_gene: TRBV6-5; abundance: .; j_gene: TRBJ2-7; CDR3aa: CASSYSKPGAYEQYF; CDR3nt: TGTGCCAGCAGTTACTCGAAACCAGGGGCTTACGAGCAGTACTTC
d_gene: TRBD2; v_gene: TRBV7-3; abundance: many; j_gene: TRBJ2-2; CDR3aa: CASSSYGTSAGELFF; CDR3nt: TGTGCCAGCAGCTCCTACGGGACTAGTGCCGGGGAGCTGTTTTTT
d_gene: .; v_gene: TRBV7-2; abundance: .; j_gene: TRBJ1-3; CDR3aa: CASSLVWQPGNTIYF; CDR3nt: TGTGCCAGCAGCTTAGTCTGGCAGCCTGGAAACACCATATATTTT
d_gene: .; v_gene: TRBV5-1; abundance: .; j_gene: TRBJ2-2; CDR3aa: CASIRGPAAAGELFF; CDR3nt: TGCGCCAGCATTCGGGGACCGGCCGCGGCCGGGGAGCTGTTTTTT
d_gene: TRBD1; v_gene: TRBV28; abundance: many; j_gene: TRBJ1-2; CDR3aa: CASSGGTGPFHGYTF; CDR3nt: TGTGCCAGCAGTGGAGGGACAGGGCCCTTTCATGGCTACACCTTC
d_gene: .; v_gene: TRBV27; abundance: .; j_gene: TRBJ2-2; CDR3aa: CASSPIGGERTGELFF; CDR3nt: TGTGCCAGCAGTCCAATTGGTGGGGAGCGCACCGGGGAGCTGTTTTTT
d_gene: TRBD1; v_gene: TRBV30; abundance: few; j_gene: TRBJ1-6; CDR3aa: CAWSLRRGQGANSPLHF; CDR3nt: TGTGCCTGGAGTCTCCGCCGGGGACAGGGGGCGAATTCACCCCTCCACTTT
d_gene: .; v_gene: TRBV18; abundance: few; j_gene: TRBJ2-5; CDR3aa: CASSPPSSPETQYF; CDR3nt: TGTGCCAGCTCACCACCGAGTTCCCCAGAGACCCAGTACTTC